In its sample, the clone carrying this T cell receptor (beta chain) was seen many times. This sample is part of a study of spatial heterogeneity in lung cancer. Regarding time point: blood at routine non-recurrence follow-up after resection. TCRdb fed the 5' RACE reads into MiXCR, producing one record per CDR3 protein. The sample records about 36,000 distinct CDR3 sequences, around 6.9% being singletons. V shed 5 bases and J shed 0 bases, with 14 bases lying between them. The CDR3 is 17 amino acids. The germline V gene has CDR1 SGHVS and CDR2 FQNEAQ. The chain links TRBV7-8 to TRBJ2-6; D might be TRBD1 or TRBD2, each matching 5 bases. The sequence was collected from a male donor with early-stage non-small cell lung cancer. The sequenced sample was PBMCs, obtained at follow-up. The CDR3 is CASSPIGGRSGANVLTF. The CDR3 DNA reads TGTGCCAGCAGCCCCATTGGGGGTCGCTCTGGGGCCAACGTCCTGACTTTC.